This section outlines one TCR beta chain sequence together with its context. It has no known antigen specificity. The input lacks base qualities; no much larger clone sits a single base away. This specimen comes from a study of cytomegalovirus exposure and HLA in healthy donors (TCRdb year 2017). Some background on the complete study: A later analysis indicated that the roughly 130 validation repertoires were generated on the platform also employed for the approximately 690 repertoires of the first cohort. The study was designed to test whether signatures of past pathogen exposure could be identified by cataloging public T cell receptors. Along with the approximately 700-subject first cohort, a separate validation cohort of roughly 110 different subjects was used. To predict cytomegalovirus infection status, the study brought together high-throughput TCR immunosequencing, statistical association of individual TCRs with disease status, and machine learning. General study outcomes and caveats: The authors suggested that the approach could potentially be generalized to other disease states and immunological phenotypes. Most TCR sequences were seen in very few donors, while some public TCRs were found in many individuals. The study gave a list of about 160 TCR beta chains associated with cytomegalovirus. Of the cluster scores, 90% to 95% were above 0 in a later analysis, which found that TCRs clustered in the first cohort also tended to co-occur in the approximately 130 validation repertoires. In vitro tests confirmed that a few of the cytomegalovirus-associated TCR beta chains recognize cytomegalovirus antigens. The validation cohort had no HLA typing available for a later analysis, so co-occurrence within that cohort was assessed over all 130 or so repertoires. The classifier was reported to diagnose cytomegalovirus status with high specificity and sensitivity in both the original and validation cohorts.

From the germline V gene, CDR1 is MDHEN and CDR2 is SYDVKM. Trimming removed 4 bases from V and 2 bases from J, leaving 13 bases between the germline ends. From its cysteine to its phenylalanine, the CDR3 spans 15 amino acids. This entry keeps only the CDR3 DNA: 45 bases, framed from base 1. Libraries came from the immunoSEQ multiplex PCR assay. As for how the authors treated the data: A statistical classification framework was developed to diagnose cytomegalovirus status using the catalog of TCR beta chain sequences. Held by TCRdb, this immuneACCESS table contains in-frame sequences only and omits some clones. Under half of the omission traces to an unresolved V gene where checked; the cause of the rest is unknown. D and trimming were read from the DNA, whereas the V and J calls and clone size are those reported in that table. The sample table holds more than 300,000 clones, of which 80% to 90% were seen once. The ten top clones hold 0.83% of the sample.

The donors belonged to the validation cohort of about 110 subjects, which was separate from the approximately 680-subject first cohort. The sequenced sample was PBMCs. The chain uses TRBV28 and TRBJ2-3; no confident D gene assignment can be made. The source of this sequence is a young woman in good health and CMV-seronegative. Read as DNA, the sequence is TGTGCCAGCAGTTCACTTCTACTACACACAGATACGCAGTATTTT. The translation is CASSSLLLHTDTQYF.